These 5 T cell receptor beta chains were sequenced from one sample in a study of cytomegalovirus exposure and HLA in healthy donors. PCR primers comprised 60 Vbeta and 13 Jbeta primers. Profiled with immunoSEQ multiplex PCR; TCRdb holds only in-frame clones, not every one. Here the sample spans about 150,000 clones, 80% to 90% being singletons. What was sequenced was PBMCs. Every receptor here comes from a woman between 40 and 50 years old in good health and CMV-seropositive.

This chain links TRBV7-2 with TRBJ2-7; TRBD2 matches at 7 bases. The ends lost 3 bases at V and 5 bases at J; junction bases unmatched: 4. The germline V gene encodes CDR1 SGHTA and CDR2 FQGNSA. The CDR3 covers 13 residues. In nucleotides, the CDR3 is TGTGCCAGCAGCTTCGCGGGGGACCACGAGCAGTACTTC. This codes for CASSFAGDHEQYF.

The rearrangement uses TRBV5-4 and TRBJ2-2; 8 bases fit TRBD1. Trimming took 1 base from V and 4 from J; bases not matched to a gene: 18. The germline V gene encodes CDR1 SGHNT and CDR2 YYREEE (reference sequence). The CDR3 runs to 20 residues. The CDR3 nucleotides read TGTGCCAGCAGCTTGCCCGACAGGGGTCCCGGACTAACAAGCACCGGGGAGCTGTTTTTT. Its protein product is CASSLPDRGPGLTSTGELFF.

The CDR3 coding sequence is TGTGCCAGCAGCTTAAACCAGAATGAGCAGTTCTTC. Its protein product is CASSLNQNEQFF. The chain carries TRBV11-2 and TRBJ2-1, with no clear D. Between the trimmed V and J ends, which lost 2 bases and 7 bases, there was a span of 6 bases. The CDR3 extends over 12 amino acids. Germline values: CDR1 SGHAT, CDR2 FQNNGV. Together with reference TRBV11-2 and TRBJ2-1, the CDR3 gives the full variable domain: EAGVAQSPRYKIIEKRQSVAFWCNPISGHATLYWYQQILGQGPKLLIQFQNNGVVDDSQLPKDRFSAERLKGVDSTLKIQPAKLEDSAVYLCASSLNQNEQFFGPGTRLTVL.

The chain couples TRBV27 to TRBJ1-1, with D perhaps TRBD1 (6 bases). Germline lookup yields CDR1 MNHEY and CDR2 SMNVEV (reference sequence). V was pared by 2 bases and J by 2 bases, with 9 bases between. The CDR3 has 14 amino acids. CDR3 protein: CASSLGGPNTEAFF. The CDR3 DNA reads as TGTGCCAGCAGTTTAGGGGGCCCTAACACTGAAGCTTTCTTT.

This clone showed up just once. The chain uses TRBV28 and TRBJ1-4; TRBD1 agrees at 10 bases. There are 17 residues in the CDR3. The germline V gene has CDR1 MDHEN and CDR2 SYDVKM. Trimming cost V 5 bases and J 2 bases; bases outside gene matches: 8. CDR3 sequence: CASSPRDRGGTNEKLFF. The CDR3 DNA reads as TGTGCCAGCAGTCCGAGGGACAGGGGAGGCACTAATGAAAAACTGTTTTTT.